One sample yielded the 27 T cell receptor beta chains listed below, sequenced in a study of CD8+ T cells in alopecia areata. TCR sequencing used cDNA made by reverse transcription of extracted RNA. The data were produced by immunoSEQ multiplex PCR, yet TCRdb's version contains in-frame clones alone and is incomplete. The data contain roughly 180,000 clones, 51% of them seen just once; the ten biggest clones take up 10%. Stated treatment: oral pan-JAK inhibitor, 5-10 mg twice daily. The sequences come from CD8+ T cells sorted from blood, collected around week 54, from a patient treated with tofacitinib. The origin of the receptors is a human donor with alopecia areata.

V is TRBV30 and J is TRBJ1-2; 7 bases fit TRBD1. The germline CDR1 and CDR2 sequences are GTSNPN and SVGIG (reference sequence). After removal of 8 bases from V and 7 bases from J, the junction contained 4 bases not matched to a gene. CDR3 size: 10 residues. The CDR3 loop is CAQDRAGYTF. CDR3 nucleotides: TGTGCCCAAGACAGGGCTGGCTACACCTTC.

The CDR3 DNA follows: TGCGCCAGCAGCTCTGGGACAGGGCACGAGCAGTACTTC. Protein product: CASSSGTGHEQYF. The chain uses TRBV5-1 and TRBJ2-7; TRBD1 agrees at 9 bases. This CDR3 spans 13 amino acids. After removal of 3 bases from V and 5 bases from J, the junction contained 3 bases not matched to a gene. The germline gives CDR1 SGHRS, CDR2 YFSETQ.

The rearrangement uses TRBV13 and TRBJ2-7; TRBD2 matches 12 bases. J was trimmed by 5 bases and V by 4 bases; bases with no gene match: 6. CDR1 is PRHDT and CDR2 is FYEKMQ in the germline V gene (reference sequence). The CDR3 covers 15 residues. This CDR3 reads CASSSSTSGGHEQYF. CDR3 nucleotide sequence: TGTGCCAGCAGCTCATCGACTAGCGGGGGCCACGAGCAGTACTTC.

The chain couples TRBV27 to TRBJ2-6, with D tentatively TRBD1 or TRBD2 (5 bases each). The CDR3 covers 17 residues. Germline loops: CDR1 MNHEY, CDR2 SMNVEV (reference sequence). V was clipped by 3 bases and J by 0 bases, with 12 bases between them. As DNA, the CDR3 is TGTGCCAGCAGTTTCGGCTCGGGGCCCTCTGGGGCCAACGTCCTGACTTTC. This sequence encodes CASSFGSGPSGANVLTF.

This chain's CDR3 is CATSDRNRNTEAFF. The CDR3 nucleotides read TGTGCCACCTCAGATCGCAACCGGAACACTGAAGCTTTCTTT. This sequence joins TRBV5-6 and TRBJ1-1; no clear D gene. Trimming removed 9 bases from V and 1 base from J, with 16 bases in between. The length of the CDR3 is 14 residues. In germline, CDR1 is SGHDT, CDR2 YYEEEE.

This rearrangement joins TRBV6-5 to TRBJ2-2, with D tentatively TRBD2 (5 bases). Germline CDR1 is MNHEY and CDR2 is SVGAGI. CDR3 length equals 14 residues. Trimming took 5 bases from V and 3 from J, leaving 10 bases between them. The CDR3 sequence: CASSPVGDTGELFF. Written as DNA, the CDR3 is TGTGCCAGCAGTCCCGTCGGGGACACCGGGGAGCTGTTTTTT.

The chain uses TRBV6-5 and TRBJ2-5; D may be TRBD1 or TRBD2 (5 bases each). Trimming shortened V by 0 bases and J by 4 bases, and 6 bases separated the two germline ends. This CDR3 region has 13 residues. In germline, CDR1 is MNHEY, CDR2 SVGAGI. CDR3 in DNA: TGTGCCAGCAGTTACTCCGGGGCAGAGACCCAGTACTTC. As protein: CASSYSGAETQYF.

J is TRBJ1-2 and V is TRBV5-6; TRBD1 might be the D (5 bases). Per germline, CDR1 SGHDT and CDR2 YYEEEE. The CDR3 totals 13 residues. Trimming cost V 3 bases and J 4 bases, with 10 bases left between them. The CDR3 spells CASSSDTAYGYTF. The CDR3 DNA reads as TGTGCCAGCAGCTCGGACACAGCCTATGGCTACACCTTC.

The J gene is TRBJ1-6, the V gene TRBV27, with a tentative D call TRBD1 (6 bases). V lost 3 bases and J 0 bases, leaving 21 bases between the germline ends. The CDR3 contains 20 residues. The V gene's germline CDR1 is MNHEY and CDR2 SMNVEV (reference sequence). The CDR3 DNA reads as TGTGCCAGCAGTTTGCTCAGGGGACCTGGGCGGAGCTCCTATAATTCACCCCTCCACTTT. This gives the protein CASSLLRGPGRSSYNSPLHF.

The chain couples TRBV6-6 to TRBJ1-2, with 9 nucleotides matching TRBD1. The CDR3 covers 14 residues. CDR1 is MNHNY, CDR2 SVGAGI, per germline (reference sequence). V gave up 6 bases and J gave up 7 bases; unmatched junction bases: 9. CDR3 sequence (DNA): TGTGCCAGCAGGGTGGGACAGGGAATCTCTGGCTACACCTTC. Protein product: CASRVGQGISGYTF.

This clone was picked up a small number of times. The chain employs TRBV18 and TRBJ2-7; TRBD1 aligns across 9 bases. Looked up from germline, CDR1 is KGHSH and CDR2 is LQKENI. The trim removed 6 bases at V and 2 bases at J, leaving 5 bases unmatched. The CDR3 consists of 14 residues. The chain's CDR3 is CASSPDRGAYEQYF. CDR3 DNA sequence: TGTGCCAGCTCTCCGGACAGGGGCGCCTACGAGCAGTACTTC.

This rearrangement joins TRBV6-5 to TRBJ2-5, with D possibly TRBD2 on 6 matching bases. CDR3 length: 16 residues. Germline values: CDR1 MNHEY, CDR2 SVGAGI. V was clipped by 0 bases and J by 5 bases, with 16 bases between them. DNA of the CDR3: TGTGCCAGCAGTTACTCGATGGCCTGGGGGGTGGAGACCCAGTACTTC. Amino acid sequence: CASSYSMAWGVETQYF.

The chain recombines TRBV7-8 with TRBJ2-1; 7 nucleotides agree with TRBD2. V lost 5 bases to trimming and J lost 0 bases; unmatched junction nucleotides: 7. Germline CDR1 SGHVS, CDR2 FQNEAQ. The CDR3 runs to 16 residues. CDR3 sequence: CASSPREGVSYNEQFF. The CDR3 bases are TGTGCCAGCAGCCCCAGGGAGGGAGTCTCCTACAATGAGCAGTTCTTC.

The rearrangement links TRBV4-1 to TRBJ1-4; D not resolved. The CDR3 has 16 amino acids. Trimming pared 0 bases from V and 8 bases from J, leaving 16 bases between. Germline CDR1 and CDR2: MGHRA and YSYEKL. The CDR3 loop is CASSQDLRGIGEKLFF. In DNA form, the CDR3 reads TGCGCCAGCAGCCAAGATCTTAGAGGTATTGGAGAAAAACTGTTTTTT.

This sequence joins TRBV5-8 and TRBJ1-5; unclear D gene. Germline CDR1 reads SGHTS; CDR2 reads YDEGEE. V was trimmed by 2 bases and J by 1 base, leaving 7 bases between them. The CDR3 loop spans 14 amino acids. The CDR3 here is CASSFGRSNQPQHF. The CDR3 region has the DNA TGTGCCAGCAGCTTCGGCAGGAGCAATCAGCCCCAGCATTTT.

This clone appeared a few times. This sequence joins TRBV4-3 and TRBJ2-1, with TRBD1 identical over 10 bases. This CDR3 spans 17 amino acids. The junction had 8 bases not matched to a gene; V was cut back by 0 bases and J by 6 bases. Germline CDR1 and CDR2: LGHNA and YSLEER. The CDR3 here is CASSQDEGTGEVNEQFF. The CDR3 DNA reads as TGCGCCAGCAGCCAAGATGAAGGGACAGGGGAGGTCAATGAGCAGTTCTTC.

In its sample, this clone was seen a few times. The CDR3 loop is CASSLPGLASFNEQFF. CDR3 coding DNA: TGTGCCAGCAGCTTGCCGGGACTGGCTTCTTTCAATGAGCAGTTCTTC. The genes are TRBV5-6 and TRBJ2-1, with a weak D call TRBD2 (6 bases). The CDR3 covers 16 residues. Trimming left V 1 base short and J 6 bases short, with 17 bases between. Germline CDR1 reads SGHDT; CDR2 reads YYEEEE. The full variable domain, rest sourced from reference TRBV5-6 and TRBJ2-1, is DAGVTQSPTHLIKTRGQQVTLRCSPKSGHDTVSWYQQALGQGPQFIFQYYEEEERQRGNFPDRFSGHQFPNYSSELNVNALLLGDSALYLCASSLPGLASFNEQFFGPGTRLTVL.

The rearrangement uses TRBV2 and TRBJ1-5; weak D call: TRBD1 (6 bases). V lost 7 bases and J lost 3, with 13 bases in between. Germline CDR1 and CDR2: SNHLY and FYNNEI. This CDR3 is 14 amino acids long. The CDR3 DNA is TGTGCCAGCAATCTTGACAGGAACAATCAGCCCCAGCATTTT. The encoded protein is CASNLDRNNQPQHF.

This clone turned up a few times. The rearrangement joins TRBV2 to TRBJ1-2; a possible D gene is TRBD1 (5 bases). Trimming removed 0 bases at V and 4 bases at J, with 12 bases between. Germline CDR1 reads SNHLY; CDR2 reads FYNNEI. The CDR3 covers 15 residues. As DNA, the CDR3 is TGTGCCAGCAGTGAAGCTGCGGGGGGTGGCTATGGCTACACCTTC. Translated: CASSEAAGGGYGYTF.

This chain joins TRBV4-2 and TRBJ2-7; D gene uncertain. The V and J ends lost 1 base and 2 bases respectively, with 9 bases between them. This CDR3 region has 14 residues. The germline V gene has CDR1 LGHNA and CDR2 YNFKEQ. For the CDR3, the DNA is TGTGCCAGCAGCCAAGGACTTAAAACCTACGAGCAGTACTTC. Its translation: CASSQGLKTYEQYF.

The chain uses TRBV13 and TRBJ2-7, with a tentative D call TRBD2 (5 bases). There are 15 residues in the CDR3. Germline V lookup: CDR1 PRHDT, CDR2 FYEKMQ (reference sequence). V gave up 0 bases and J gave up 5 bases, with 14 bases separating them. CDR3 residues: CASSLGEGVLHEQYF. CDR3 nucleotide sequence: TGTGCCAGCAGCTTAGGAGAGGGAGTCCTCCACGAGCAGTACTTC.

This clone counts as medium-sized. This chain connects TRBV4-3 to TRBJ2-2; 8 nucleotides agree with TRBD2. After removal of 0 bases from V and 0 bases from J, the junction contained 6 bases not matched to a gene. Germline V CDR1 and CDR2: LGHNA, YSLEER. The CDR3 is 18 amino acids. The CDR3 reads CASSQDPSGGANTGELFF. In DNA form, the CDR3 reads TGCGCCAGCAGCCAAGATCCCAGCGGGGGCGCGAACACCGGGGAGCTGTTTTTT.

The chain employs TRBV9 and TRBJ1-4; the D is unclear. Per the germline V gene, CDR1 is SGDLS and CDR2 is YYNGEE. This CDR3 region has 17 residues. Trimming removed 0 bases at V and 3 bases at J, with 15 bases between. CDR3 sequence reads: CASSVGWMGRPNEKLFF. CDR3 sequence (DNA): TGTGCCAGCAGCGTAGGTTGGATGGGCAGGCCTAATGAAAAACTGTTTTTT.

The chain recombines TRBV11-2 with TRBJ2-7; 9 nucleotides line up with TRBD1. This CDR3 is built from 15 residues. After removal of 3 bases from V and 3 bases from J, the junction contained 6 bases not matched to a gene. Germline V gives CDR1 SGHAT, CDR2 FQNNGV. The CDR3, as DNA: TGTGCCAGCAGCTTGAGGGGACAGGGTTTCTACGAGCAGTACTTC. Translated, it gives CASSLRGQGFYEQYF.

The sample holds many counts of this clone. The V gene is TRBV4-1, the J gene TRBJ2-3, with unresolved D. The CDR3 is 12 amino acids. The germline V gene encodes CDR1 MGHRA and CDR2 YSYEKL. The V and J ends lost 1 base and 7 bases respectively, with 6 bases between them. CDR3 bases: TGCGCCAGCAGCCAAGTAGGGAATACGCAGTATTTT. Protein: CASSQVGNTQYF.

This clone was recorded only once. The CDR3: CASSAPDNQPQHF. The CDR3 DNA is TGTGCCAGCAGTGCCCCAGACAATCAGCCCCAGCATTTT. V and J are TRBV2 and TRBJ1-5, with no clear D. Germline CDR1 reads SNHLY; CDR2 reads FYNNEI. V was shortened by 4 bases and J by 3 bases, with 7 bases between the two germline ends. The length of the CDR3 is 13 residues. The whole variable domain, remainder taken from reference TRBV2 and TRBJ1-5, is EPEVTQTPSHQVTQMGQEVILRCVPISNHLYFYWYRQILGQKVEFLVSFYNNEISEKSEIFDDQFSVERPDGSNFTLKIRSTKLEDSAMYFCASSAPDNQPQHFGDGTRLSIL.

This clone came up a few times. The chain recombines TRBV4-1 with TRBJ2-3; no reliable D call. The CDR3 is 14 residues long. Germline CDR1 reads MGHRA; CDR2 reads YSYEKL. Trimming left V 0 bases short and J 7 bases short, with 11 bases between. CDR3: CASSQEWTLYTQYF. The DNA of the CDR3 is TGCGCCAGCAGCCAAGAATGGACGCTATATACGCAGTATTTT.